The entry below describes one T cell receptor beta chain. Its antigen is not identified. Germline-derived CDR1 and CDR2 are ENHRY and SYGVKD. This CDR3 contains 12 residues. The V and J ends lost 3 bases and 8 bases respectively, with 10 bases between them. This record comes from a study of metastatic and nonmetastatic thyroid tumors. Study-level results: According to reports, the diversity of TCR beta was significantly higher in malignant thyroid tumors than in benign nodules, and this held in both blood and tumor samples.

TCRdb redid the clone calls on the PCR reads using MiXCR. There are tens of thousands of clones in the sample; about 24% occur only once, and roughly 15% lies in the top ten. Each patient came to thyroid surgery without any prior treatment (of any kind). The chain links TRBV10-3 to TRBJ1-1; possible D gene TRBD1, 5 bases. Specimen: tumor tissue. This TCR was recovered from a female donor with papillary thyroid cancer or a benign thyroid nodule (not recorded which). Some clones in this sample may be carry-over from other donors' samples. The CDR3 loop is CAISDETGEAFF. The DNA for the CDR3 is TGTGCCATCAGTGATGAAACAGGAGAAGCTTTCTTT.